There are many counts of the clone carrying this T cell receptor (beta chain). TCRdb used MiXCR to reprocess the 5' RACE reads, holding one entry per CDR3 protein. The sample shows about 83,000 distinct CDR3 sequences, roughly an eighth of them seen only once. The V and J ends lost 0 bases and 2 bases respectively, with 12 bases between them. The germline CDR1 and CDR2 sequences are SGDLS and YYNGEE. CDR3 length equals 15 residues. The data are from a study of early T cells in non-severe SARS-CoV-2 infection. Material: whole blood. The gene calls are TRBV9 and TRBJ2-7; D is perhaps TRBD1 or TRBD2 (5 bases each). The clonotype comes from an adult who was a healthcare worker with PCR-confirmed SARS-CoV-2 infection or an uninfected control (not recorded which). The CDR3 DNA reads TGTGCCAGCAGCGTAGAGGTCGGGGCGCCCTACGAGCAGTACTTC. Residues: CASSVEVGAPYEQYF.